This TCR beta chain emerged from a study of blood T cells in healthy people across ages. Background on the study: About one barcoded beta molecule per two T cells was the capture yield of template switching.

This clonotype has more than one count but fewer than ten. The people who gave samples were healthy Caucasians from Russia, aged roughly 6 to 90. CDR1 is DFQATT and CDR2 is SNEGSKA in the germline V gene (reference sequence). Trimming took 4 bases from V and 1 from J; bases not matched to a gene: 2. The CDR3 contains 14 residues. Primed by a sample-barcoded 5' primer and a J-beta primer mix, a second PCR proceeded for roughly 6 to 12 cycles. MiXCR was run by TCRdb on the 5' RACE reads, yielding one entry per CDR3 protein. The data show around 870,000 distinct CDR3 sequences, with 29% seen just once and roughly 17% held by the top ten.

The chain couples TRBV20-1 to TRBJ2-5; 11 bases fit TRBD1. Sequencing was performed on blood. This receptor was obtained from a woman older than 75 in good health. The CDR3 protein is CSATGTGGQETQYF. The DNA of the CDR3 is TGCAGTGCTACCGGGACAGGGGGCCAAGAGACCCAGTACTTC.